The clone carrying this T cell receptor beta chain has a count of ten or more. Its antigen remains unidentified. These data originate in a study of T cells in Graves' hyperthyroidism and ophthalmopathy. Study-wide results and limits: A model of 13 V-J pairs discriminated ophthalmopathy from stable hyperthyroidism. Blood also contained most expanded thyroid clonotypes above 0.001.

What was amplified from RNA transcripts were TCR beta CDR3 regions. The HTBI primer set drove a first-round RT-PCR of the TCR CDR3. MiXCR, applied by TCRdb to the multiplex PCR reads, yields one record per CDR3 protein. The sample holds more than 500,000 distinct CDR3 sequences; around 46% are singletons and the top ten take roughly 19%. CDR1 is SGHTA and CDR2 is FQGTGA in the germline V gene. The CDR3 runs 18 residues. With 0 bases removed from V and 1 base from J, the gap between germline ends came to 15 bases. Patients were excluded because of uncontrolled infection, other autoimmune disease, pregnancy or lactation.

The chain combines TRBV7-3 with TRBJ2-2; D possibly corresponds to TRBD1 (5 bases). Source material: peripheral blood or thyroid tissue (not recorded which). The clonotype was recovered from an adult woman with Graves' disease, either hyperthyroidism or ophthalmopathy (not recorded which). This chain's CDR3 is CASSLTPIVDRNTGELFF. CDR3 nucleotide sequence: TGTGCCAGCAGCTTAACCCCGATAGTAGACAGGAACACCGGGGAGCTGTTTTTT.